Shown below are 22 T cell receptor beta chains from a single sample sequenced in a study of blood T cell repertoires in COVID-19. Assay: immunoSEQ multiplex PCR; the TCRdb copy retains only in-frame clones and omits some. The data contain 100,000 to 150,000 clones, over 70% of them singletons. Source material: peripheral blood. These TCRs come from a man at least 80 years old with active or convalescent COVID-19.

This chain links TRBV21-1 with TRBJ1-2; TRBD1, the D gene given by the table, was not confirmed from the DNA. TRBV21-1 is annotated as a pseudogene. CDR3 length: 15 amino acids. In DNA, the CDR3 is TGTGCCAGCAGCAACCAGGGGTCGTTTGGAATATACTACACCTTC. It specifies CASSNQGSFGIYYTF.

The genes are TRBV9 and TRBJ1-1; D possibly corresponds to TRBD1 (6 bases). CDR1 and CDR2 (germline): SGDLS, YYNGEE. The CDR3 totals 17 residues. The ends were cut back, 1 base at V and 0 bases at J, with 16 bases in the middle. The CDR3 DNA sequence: TGTGCCAGCAGCGTACATGGGGAAGGGGGAATGAACACTGAAGCTTTCTTT. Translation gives CASSVHGEGGMNTEAFF. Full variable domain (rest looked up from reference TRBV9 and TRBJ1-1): DSGVTQTPKHLITATGQRVTLRCSPRSGDLSVYWYQQSLDQGLQFLIQYYNGEERAKGNILERFSAQQFPDLHSELNLSSLELGDSALYFCASSVHGEGGMNTEAFFGQGTRLTVV.

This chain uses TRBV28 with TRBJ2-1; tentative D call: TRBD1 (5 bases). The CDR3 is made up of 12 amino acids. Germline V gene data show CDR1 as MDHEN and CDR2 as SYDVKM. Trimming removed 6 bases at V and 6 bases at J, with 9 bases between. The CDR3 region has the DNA TGTGCCAGCAGCCAGGGAATCAATGAGCAGTTCTTC. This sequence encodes CASSQGINEQFF.

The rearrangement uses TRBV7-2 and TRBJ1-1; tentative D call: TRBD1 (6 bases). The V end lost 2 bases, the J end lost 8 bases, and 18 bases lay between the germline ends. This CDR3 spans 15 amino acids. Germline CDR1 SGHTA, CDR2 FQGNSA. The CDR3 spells CASSLLTGHLSEAFF. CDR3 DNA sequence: TGTGCCAGCAGCTTACTGACAGGACATCTATCAGAAGCTTTCTTT.

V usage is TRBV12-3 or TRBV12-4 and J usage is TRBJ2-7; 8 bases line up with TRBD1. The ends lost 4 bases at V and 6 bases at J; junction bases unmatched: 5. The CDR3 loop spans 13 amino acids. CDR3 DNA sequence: TGTGCCAGCAGTTCCGACAGGGGCCGCGAGCAGTACTTC. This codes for CASSSDRGREQYF.

The CDR3 nucleotides read TGTGCCAGCAGCTTAGGGGGGCAGGGCTACACAGATACGCAGTATTTT. Its translation is CASSLGGQGYTDTQYF. The chain has TRBV11-2 and TRBJ2-3; D possibly corresponds to TRBD1 (6 bases). V was cut by 1 base and J by 2 bases, with 13 bases left in between. Germline CDR1 SGHAT, CDR2 FQNNGV. The CDR3 covers 16 residues.

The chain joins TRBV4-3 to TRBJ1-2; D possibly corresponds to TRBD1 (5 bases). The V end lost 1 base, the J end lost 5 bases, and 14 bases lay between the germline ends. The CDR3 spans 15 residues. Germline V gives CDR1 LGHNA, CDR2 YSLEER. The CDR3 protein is CASSQGSQEGYGYTF. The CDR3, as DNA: TGCGCCAGCAGCCAAGGGTCACAGGAAGGTTATGGCTACACCTTC.

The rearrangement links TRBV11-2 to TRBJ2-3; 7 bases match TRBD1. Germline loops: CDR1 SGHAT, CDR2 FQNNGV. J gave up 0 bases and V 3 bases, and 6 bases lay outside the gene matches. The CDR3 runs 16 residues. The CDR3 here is CASSLGQYSSTDTQYF. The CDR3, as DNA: TGTGCCAGCAGCTTGGGACAGTATTCTAGCACAGATACGCAGTATTTT.

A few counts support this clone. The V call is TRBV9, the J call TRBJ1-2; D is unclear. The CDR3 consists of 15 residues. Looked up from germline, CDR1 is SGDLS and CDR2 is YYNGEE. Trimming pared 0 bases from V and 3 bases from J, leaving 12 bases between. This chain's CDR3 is CASSVGANGDYGYTF. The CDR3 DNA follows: TGTGCCAGCAGCGTAGGCGCAAACGGGGACTATGGCTACACCTTC.

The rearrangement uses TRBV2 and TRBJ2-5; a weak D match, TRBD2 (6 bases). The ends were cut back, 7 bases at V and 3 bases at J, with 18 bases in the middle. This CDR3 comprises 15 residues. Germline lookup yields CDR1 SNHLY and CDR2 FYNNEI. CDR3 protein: CASTQGRGGEETQYF. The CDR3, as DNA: TGTGCCAGCACCCAGGGTCGGGGCGGGGAAGAGACCCAGTACTTC. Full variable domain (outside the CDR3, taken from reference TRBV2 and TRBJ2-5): EPEVTQTPSHQVTQMGQEVILRCVPISNHLYFYWYRQILGQKVEFLVSFYNNEISEKSEIFDDQFSVERPDGSNFTLKIRSTKLEDSAMYFCASTQGRGGEETQYFGPGTRLLVL.

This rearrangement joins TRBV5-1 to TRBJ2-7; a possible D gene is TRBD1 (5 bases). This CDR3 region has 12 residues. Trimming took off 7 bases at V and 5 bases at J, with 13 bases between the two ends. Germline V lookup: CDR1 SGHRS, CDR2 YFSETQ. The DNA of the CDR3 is TGCGCCAGCTCCAGGGAAAGAGACGAGCAGTACTTC. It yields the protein CASSRERDEQYF.

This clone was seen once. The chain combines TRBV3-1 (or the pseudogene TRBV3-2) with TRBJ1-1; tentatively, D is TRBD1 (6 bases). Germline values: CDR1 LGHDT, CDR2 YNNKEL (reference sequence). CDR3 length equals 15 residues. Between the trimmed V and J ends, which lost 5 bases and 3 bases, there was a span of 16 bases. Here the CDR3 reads CASSATHRVDTEAFF. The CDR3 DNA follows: TGTGCCAGCAGCGCGACCCACAGGGTGGACACTGAAGCTTTCTTT.

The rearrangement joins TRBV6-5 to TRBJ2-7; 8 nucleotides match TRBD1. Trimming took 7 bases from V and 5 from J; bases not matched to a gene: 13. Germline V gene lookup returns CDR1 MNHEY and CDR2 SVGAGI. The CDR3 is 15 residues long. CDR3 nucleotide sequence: TGTGCCAGCACCCCTCAACGGCAGGGGGCAAACGAGCAGTACTTC. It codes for CASTPQRQGANEQYF.

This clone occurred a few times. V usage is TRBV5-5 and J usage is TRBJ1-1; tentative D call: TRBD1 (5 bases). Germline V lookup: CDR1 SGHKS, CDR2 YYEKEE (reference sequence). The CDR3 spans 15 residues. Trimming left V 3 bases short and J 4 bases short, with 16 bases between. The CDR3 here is CASSYWGVGLTEAFF. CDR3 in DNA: TGTGCCAGCAGCTATTGGGGGGTGGGACTCACTGAAGCTTTCTTT.

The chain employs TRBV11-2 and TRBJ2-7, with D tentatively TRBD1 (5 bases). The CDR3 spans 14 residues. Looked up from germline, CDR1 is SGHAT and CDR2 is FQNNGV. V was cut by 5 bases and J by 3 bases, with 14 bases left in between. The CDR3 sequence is CASSVRQWNYEQYF. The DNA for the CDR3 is TGTGCCAGCAGCGTAAGACAGTGGAACTACGAGCAGTACTTC.

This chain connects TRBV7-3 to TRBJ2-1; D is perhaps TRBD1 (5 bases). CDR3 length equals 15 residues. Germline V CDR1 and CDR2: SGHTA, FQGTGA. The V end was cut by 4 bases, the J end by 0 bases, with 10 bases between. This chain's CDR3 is CASSSRGDSYNEQFF. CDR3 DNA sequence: TGTGCCAGCAGCTCTAGGGGCGACTCCTACAATGAGCAGTTCTTC.

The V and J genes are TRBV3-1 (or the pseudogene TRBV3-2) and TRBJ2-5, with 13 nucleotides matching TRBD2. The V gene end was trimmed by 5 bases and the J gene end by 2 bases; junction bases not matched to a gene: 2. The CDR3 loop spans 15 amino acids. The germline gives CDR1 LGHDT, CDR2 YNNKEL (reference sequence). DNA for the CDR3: TGTGCCAGCAGCAAACTAGCGGGGGGGCAAGAGACCCAGTACTTC. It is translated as CASSKLAGGQETQYF.

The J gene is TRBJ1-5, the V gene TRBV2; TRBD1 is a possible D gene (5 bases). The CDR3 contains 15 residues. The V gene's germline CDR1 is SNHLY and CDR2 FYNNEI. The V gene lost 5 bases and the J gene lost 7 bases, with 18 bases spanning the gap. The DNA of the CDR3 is TGTGCCAGCAGTCTGACGGGGGGAGCGAGACAGCCCCAGCATTTT. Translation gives CASSLTGGARQPQHF.

The CDR3 DNA follows: TGTGCCAGCAGCTTGGAGGTAGCGGGGGACCAAGAGACCCAGTACTTC. Its protein is CASSLEVAGDQETQYF. This rearrangement joins TRBV5-4 to TRBJ2-5; TRBD2 matches at 9 bases. The germline V gene encodes CDR1 SGHNT and CDR2 YYREEE (reference sequence). V trimming: 0 bases; J trimming: 0 bases; junction bases outside the gene matches: 3. The CDR3 extends over 16 amino acids.

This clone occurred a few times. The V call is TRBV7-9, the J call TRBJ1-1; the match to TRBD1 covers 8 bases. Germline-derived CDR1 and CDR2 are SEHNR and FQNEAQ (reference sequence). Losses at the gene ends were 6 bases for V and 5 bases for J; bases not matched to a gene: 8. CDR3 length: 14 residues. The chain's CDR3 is CASSTGQGWTEAFF. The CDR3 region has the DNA TGTGCCAGCAGTACCGGACAGGGTTGGACTGAAGCTTTCTTT.

The CDR3 here is CASSPQGEAFF. CDR3 DNA sequence: TGTGCCAGCAGCCCACAGGGTGAAGCTTTCTTT. The chain has TRBV7-6 and TRBJ1-1; a possible D gene is TRBD1 (6 bases). CDR1 and CDR2 from the germline V gene are SGHVS and FNYEAQ. V was trimmed by 5 bases and J by 7 bases, leaving 8 bases between them. CDR3 length: 11 residues. The full variable domain, with the rest looked up from reference TRBV7-6 and TRBJ1-1, is GAGVSQSPRYKVTKRGQDVALRCDPISGHVSLYWYRQALGQGPEFLTYFNYEAQQDKSGLPNDRFSAERPEGSISTLTIQRTEQRDSAMYRCASSPQGEAFFGQGTRLTVV.

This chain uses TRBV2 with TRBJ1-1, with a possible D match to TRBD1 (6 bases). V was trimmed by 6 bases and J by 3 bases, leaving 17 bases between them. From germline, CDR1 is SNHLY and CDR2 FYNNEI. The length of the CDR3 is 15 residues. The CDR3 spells CASRRRREGDTEAFF. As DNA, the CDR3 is TGTGCCAGCAGGAGGCGACGGGAGGGGGACACTGAAGCTTTCTTT.